These 21 T cell receptor beta chains originate from one sample sequenced in a study of blood T cell repertoires in COVID-19. The protocol was immunoSEQ multiplex PCR, while the TCRdb copy is restricted to in-frame clones and leaves out a portion. The sample carries some 180,000 clones, around 80% recorded once. Specimen: peripheral blood. Source of these receptors: a man aged 50-60 years who had recovered from COVID-19.

Only one count was recorded for this clone. The chain has TRBV19 and TRBJ2-7; 8 bases are a match to TRBD1. The germline gives CDR1 LNHDA, CDR2 SQIVND (reference sequence). The CDR3 length is 13 residues. V lost 4 bases and J lost 2; bases outside the gene matches: 1. CDR3 sequence reads: CASSKQGAYEQYF. CDR3 DNA sequence: TGTGCCAGTAGTAAACAGGGGGCCTACGAGCAGTACTTC. The whole variable domain, remainder taken from reference TRBV19 and TRBJ2-7, is DGGITQSPKYLFRKEGQNVTLSCEQNLNHDAMYWYRQDPGQGLRLIYYSQIVNDFQKGDIAEGYSVSREKKESFPLTVTSAQKNPTAFYLCASSKQGAYEQYFGPGTRLTVT.

For the CDR3, the DNA is TGTGCCAGCAGCGCAAGACTAGCGGGAGGAACAGATACGCAGTATTTT. As protein: CASSARLAGGTDTQYF. This chain joins TRBV11-1 and TRBJ2-3, with TRBD2 identical over 13 bases. CDR3 length: 16 residues. With 5 bases clipped from V and 3 bases from J, the junction kept 5 bases outside the gene matches. Per the germline V gene, CDR1 is SGHAT and CDR2 is FQDESV (reference sequence).

The DNA of the CDR3 is TGTGCCAGCAGCATCACAGGGGGCCCTGAAGCTTTCTTT. Protein: CASSITGGPEAFF. The chain joins TRBV11-2 to TRBJ1-1, with 9 bases lining up with TRBD1. The junction had 4 bases not matched to a gene; V was cut back by 5 bases and J by 6 bases. The germline V gene encodes CDR1 SGHAT and CDR2 FQNNGV. This CDR3 comprises 13 residues. Together with reference TRBV11-2 and TRBJ1-1, the CDR3 gives the full variable domain: EAGVAQSPRYKIIEKRQSVAFWCNPISGHATLYWYQQILGQGPKLLIQFQNNGVVDDSQLPKDRFSAERLKGVDSTLKIQPAKLEDSAVYLCASSITGGPEAFFGQGTRLTVV.

The CDR3 loop is CASSQDEEAGVWVEQFF. In DNA, the CDR3 is TGTGCCAGCAGCCAAGATGAGGAAGCGGGAGTGTGGGTTGAGCAGTTCTTC. The gene calls are TRBV4-2 and TRBJ2-1; 8 nucleotides agree with TRBD2. The V gene end was trimmed by 0 bases and the J gene end by 9 bases; junction bases not matched to a gene: 13. The CDR3 is made up of 17 amino acids. CDR1 and CDR2 (germline): LGHNA, YNFKEQ.

The V call is TRBV6-2 or TRBV6-3, the J call TRBJ2-7; D may be TRBD1 (6 bases). Germline assignment: CDR1 MNHEY and CDR2 SVGEGT. V lost 0 bases and J lost 3, with 12 bases in between. The CDR3 consists of 15 residues. CDR3 DNA sequence: TGTGCCAGCAGTTACTCGAGTGGGGGCGTCTACGAGCAGTACTTC. Its translation is CASSYSSGGVYEQYF.

Many counts were recorded for this clone. The chain links TRBV10-3 to TRBJ1-6, with unresolved D. This CDR3 contains 17 residues. Germline V gene sequence: CDR1 ENHRY, CDR2 SYGVKD. V was trimmed by 2 bases and J by 7 bases, leaving 18 bases between them. CDR3 loop: CAISEQINRDINSPLHF. CDR3 bases: TGTGCCATCAGTGAGCAGATAAACCGGGATATAAATTCACCCCTCCACTTT.

This clone has more than one count but fewer than ten. The chain has TRBV4-1 and TRBJ1-6, with 7 bases identical to TRBD1. The CDR3 contains 15 residues. The germline V gene has CDR1 MGHRA and CDR2 YSYEKL. J lost 10 bases, V lost 1 base, and 7 bases had no gene match. The CDR3 is CASSQVEQGSSPLHF. The CDR3 DNA reads as TGCGCCAGCAGCCAAGTAGAACAGGGGAGCTCACCCCTCCACTTT.

The chain carries TRBV19 and TRBJ2-3; D perhaps matches TRBD2 (5 bases). Between the trimmed V and J ends, which lost 1 base and 6 bases, there was a span of 17 bases. CDR1 is LNHDA, CDR2 SQIVND, per germline (reference sequence). This CDR3 has 16 amino acids. The CDR3: CASSIGSGEAVDTQYF. The CDR3, as DNA: TGTGCCAGTAGTATAGGTTCCGGGGAAGCAGTTGATACGCAGTATTTT.

This clone has just one count. This sequence joins TRBV15 and TRBJ2-2; D call uncertain. Germline lookup yields CDR1 LNHNV and CDR2 YYDKDF (reference sequence). This CDR3 comprises 14 residues. Trimming left V 3 bases short and J 1 base short, with 6 bases between. CDR3 sequence reads: CATSRRLNTGELFF. The CDR3 region has the DNA TGTGCCACCAGCAGGCGTCTGAACACCGGGGAGCTGTTTTTT.

Note on this clone: The junction departs from the called germline gene at one end, perhaps through a read error. This chain uses TRBV7-9 with TRBJ1-5; D remains ambiguous. In germline, CDR1 is SEHNR, CDR2 FQNEAQ (reference sequence). This CDR3 contains 14 residues. The CDR3 reads CASSLGGNNQPQHF. The CDR3, as DNA: TGTGCCAGCAGTTTAGGCGGGAACAATCAGCCCCAGCATTTT. The whole variable domain, remainder taken from reference TRBV7-9 and TRBJ1-5, is DTGVSQNPRHKITKRGQNVTFRCDPISEHNRLYWYRQTLGQGPEFLTYFQNEAQLEKSRLLSDRFSAERPKGSFSTLEIQRTEQGDSAMYLCASSLGGNNQPQHFGDGTRLSIL.

This clone was seen a handful of times. The chain joins TRBV7-3 to TRBJ2-1; weak D call: TRBD2 (6 bases). V gave up 1 base and J gave up 4 bases, with 17 bases separating them. This CDR3 is built from 17 residues. From germline, CDR1 is SGHTA and CDR2 FQGTGA. The CDR3, as DNA: TGTGCCAGCAGCTTAATTCCTCGGGGCGGGGATTACAATGAGCAGTTCTTC. Amino acids: CASSLIPRGGDYNEQFF.

This chain links TRBV5-1 with TRBJ2-7; D remains unclear. The germline gives CDR1 SGHRS, CDR2 YFSETQ. The CDR3 runs 14 residues. Deletions cut 7 bases from V and 0 bases from J, with 14 bases between. The CDR3 sequence: CASSTSGGSYEQYF. The CDR3 bases are TGCGCCAGCTCCACCTCTGGCGGCTCCTACGAGCAGTACTTC.

J is TRBJ2-5 and V is TRBV4-2, with 15 bases lining up with TRBD2. Per the germline V gene, CDR1 is LGHNA and CDR2 is YNFKEQ. This CDR3 region has 16 residues. The junction had 3 bases not matched to a gene; V was cut back by 3 bases and J by 4 bases. The CDR3 protein is CASSHEGLAGGETQYF. Written as DNA, the CDR3 is TGTGCCAGCAGCCATGAGGGACTAGCGGGAGGAGAGACCCAGTACTTC.

V and J are TRBV5-1 and TRBJ2-7, with no clear D. The CDR3 sequence is 14 residues long. Germline lookup yields CDR1 SGHRS and CDR2 YFSETQ. V lost 0 bases to trimming and J lost 3 bases, with 10 bases between them. The CDR3 loop is CASSLAQNIYEQYF. The CDR3, as DNA: TGCGCCAGCAGCTTGGCCCAAAACATCTACGAGCAGTACTTC.

The chain recombines TRBV7-9 with TRBJ2-4; D not certain. Between the trimmed V and J ends, which lost 5 bases and 4 bases, there was a span of 6 bases. The CDR3 contains 12 residues. The V gene's germline CDR1 is SEHNR and CDR2 FQNEAQ (reference sequence). DNA of the CDR3: TGTGCCAGCAGCACTTCTAAAAACATTCAGTACTTC. Amino acid sequence: CASSTSKNIQYF.

This chain connects TRBV18 to TRBJ1-2; maybe TRBD1 (5 bases). CDR3 length: 16 residues. The V end was cut by 5 bases, the J end by 4 bases, with 20 bases between. The V gene's germline CDR1 is KGHSH and CDR2 LQKENI. In DNA form, the CDR3 reads TGTGCCAGCTCAGGCCTACCGGGGGGAGCCACCTATGGCTACACCTTC. Its protein is CASSGLPGGATYGYTF.

The rearrangement joins TRBV5-1 to TRBJ2-1; a weak D match, TRBD2 (6 bases). Germline CDR1 is SGHRS and CDR2 is YFSETQ. The germline V and J ends were trimmed by 1 base and 7 bases, with 15 bases remaining between them. The CDR3 length is 15 residues. CDR3 protein: CASSLISGVGNEQFF. The CDR3 region has the DNA TGCGCCAGCAGCTTGATCTCGGGAGTGGGGAATGAGCAGTTCTTC.

The chain employs TRBV20-1 and TRBJ2-1; D unresolved. Per germline, CDR1 DFQATT and CDR2 SNEGSKA (reference sequence). Trimming pared 3 bases from V and 5 bases from J, leaving 11 bases between. CDR3 length: 13 amino acids. The CDR3 region has the DNA TGCAGTGCTAGTCCCGACTTTGACAATGAGCAGTTCTTC. Amino acid sequence: CSASPDFDNEQFF.

The chain links TRBV5-4 to TRBJ2-3, with TRBD1 matching over 10 bases. The CDR3 is 14 amino acids. Germline CDR1 reads SGHNT; CDR2 reads YYREEE (reference sequence). V was pared by 3 bases and J by 6 bases, with 4 bases of the junction left unmatched. CDR3 residues: CASSSRQGADTQYF. In DNA, the CDR3 is TGTGCCAGCAGCTCACGACAGGGGGCGGATACGCAGTATTTT.

This clone was observed once. This rearrangement joins TRBV6-2 or TRBV6-3 to TRBJ1-1, with no clear D. The CDR3 loop spans 13 amino acids. Trimming pared 5 bases from V and 4 bases from J, leaving 11 bases between. CDR1 and CDR2 from the germline V gene are MNHEY and SVGEGT. CDR3 amino acids: CASSPVAGTEAFF. The CDR3 DNA follows: TGTGCCAGCAGTCCCGTGGCGGGCACTGAAGCTTTCTTT.

The chain joins TRBV27 to TRBJ1-1, with D unresolved. The CDR3 runs 12 residues. From germline, CDR1 is MNHEY and CDR2 SMNVEV (reference sequence). With 4 bases removed from V and 7 bases from J, the gap between germline ends came to 10 bases. CDR3 protein: CASSSYLDEAFF. CDR3 nucleotides: TGTGCCAGCAGTTCATATTTAGATGAAGCTTTCTTT.